This T cell receptor (beta chain) appears in the sequencing data of a study of OX40 agonist ivuxolimab in advanced cancers. Turning to the study itself: Checkpoint inhibitors had been given previously to 40% of patients. Overall study findings and caveats: Clonal expansion was seen in CD4+ and CD8+ blood T cells by week 6 at 0.1 to 3.0 mg/kg.

The CDR3 contains 16 residues. Germline V gives CDR1 SGHVS, CDR2 FQNEAQ. The V gene lost 1 base and the J gene lost 1 base, with 12 bases spanning the gap. With autoimmune disease history or systemic immunosuppression, patients were excluded. Details on this clone: Its antigen is not known.

Using immunoSEQ multiplex PCR, the repertoire was profiled, and TCRdb retains in-frame clones only, with some absent. The repertoire includes approximately 50,000 clones, less than 90% of them detected once, and 11% to 15% sits in the top ten. The sequence was collected from an adult with an advanced solid tumor such as melanoma, head and neck, liver or kidney cancer. V gene TRBV7-8 combines with J gene TRBJ2-3; maybe TRBD2 (7 bases). The input for sequencing was CD4+ or CD8+ T cells sorted from blood, taken in a trial of the OX40 agonist ivuxolimab. The CDR3 bases are TGTGCCAGCAGCTTAGAGCTGGGGGGGCGCACAGATACGCAGTATTTT. It encodes CASSLELGGRTDTQYF.